This TCR beta chain stems from a study of blood T cell repertoires in COVID-19. The CDR3 length is 16 residues. From germline, CDR1 is SGHTA and CDR2 FQGNSA. V was clipped by 0 bases and J by 0 bases; unmatched bases: 3. Original data processing: Amplified reference gene primers provided the basis for estimating nucleated cell counts. Here immunoSEQ multiplex PCR was the method, and the copy in TCRdb shows in-frame clones only, minus some. D and trimming were read from the DNA, whereas the V and J calls and clone size are those reported in that table. The profile covers about 200,000 clones, with roughly 86% appearing a single time and around 6% taken by the ten largest.

Sample: PBMCs or T cells enriched from blood (not recorded which). The chain links TRBV7-2 to TRBJ2-3, with TRBD1 matching 7 bases. This TCR derives from a man in his forties with acute COVID-19. CDR3 region: CASSLAGTVSTDTQYF. CDR3 coding DNA: TGTGCCAGCAGCTTAGCCGGGACAGTAAGCACAGATACGCAGTATTTT.